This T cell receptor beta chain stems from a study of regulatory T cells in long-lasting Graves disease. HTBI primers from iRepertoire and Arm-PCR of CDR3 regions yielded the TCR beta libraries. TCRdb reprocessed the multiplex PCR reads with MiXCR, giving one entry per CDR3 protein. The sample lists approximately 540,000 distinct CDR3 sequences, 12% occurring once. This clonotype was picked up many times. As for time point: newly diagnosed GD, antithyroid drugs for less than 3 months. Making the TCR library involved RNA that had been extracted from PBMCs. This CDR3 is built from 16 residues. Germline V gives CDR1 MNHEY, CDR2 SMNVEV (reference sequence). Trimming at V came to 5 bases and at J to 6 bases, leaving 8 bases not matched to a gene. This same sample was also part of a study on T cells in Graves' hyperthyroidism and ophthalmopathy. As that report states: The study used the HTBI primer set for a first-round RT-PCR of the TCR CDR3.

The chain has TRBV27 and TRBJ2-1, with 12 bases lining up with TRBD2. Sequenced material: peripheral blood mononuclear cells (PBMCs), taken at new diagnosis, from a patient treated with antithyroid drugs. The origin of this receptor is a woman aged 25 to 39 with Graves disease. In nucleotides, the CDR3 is TGTGCCAGCAGTCTCCTTGGACTAGCGGGATTCAATGAGCAGTTCTTC. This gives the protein CASSLLGLAGFNEQFF.